The clone carrying this TCR beta chain occurred a few times. Its antigen is currently unknown. Profiling relied on immunoSEQ multiplex PCR, and the TCRdb table lists in-frame clones only, not all of them. The data hold 20,000 to 30,000 clones, with roughly 71% observed a single time. The sample originates from a study of vaccination effects on CD4 cells after COVID-19. CD4+ T cells specific for antigen were expanded with viral peptide pools by the ViraFEST assay before sequencing. Isolation of CD4+ T cells took place after about ten days of culture. It was between March and December 2020 that the person had a SARS-CoV-2 infection confirmed by PCR. This CDR3 has 17 amino acids. Trimming left V 7 bases short and J 4 bases short, with 20 bases between. Germline V gene data show CDR1 as SNHLY and CDR2 as FYNNEI.

Material: CD4+ T cells from PBMCs cultured with SARS-CoV-2 spike peptides, obtained before COVID-19 vaccination. The receptor comes from a human donor who had a prior SARS-CoV-2 infection. The rearrangement uses TRBV2 and TRBJ1-6; no clear D gene. CDR3 sequence reads: CASIRRDREQYNSPLHF. The DNA for the CDR3 is TGTGCCAGCATCCGCAGAGACCGGGAGCAGTATAATTCACCCCTCCACTTT.